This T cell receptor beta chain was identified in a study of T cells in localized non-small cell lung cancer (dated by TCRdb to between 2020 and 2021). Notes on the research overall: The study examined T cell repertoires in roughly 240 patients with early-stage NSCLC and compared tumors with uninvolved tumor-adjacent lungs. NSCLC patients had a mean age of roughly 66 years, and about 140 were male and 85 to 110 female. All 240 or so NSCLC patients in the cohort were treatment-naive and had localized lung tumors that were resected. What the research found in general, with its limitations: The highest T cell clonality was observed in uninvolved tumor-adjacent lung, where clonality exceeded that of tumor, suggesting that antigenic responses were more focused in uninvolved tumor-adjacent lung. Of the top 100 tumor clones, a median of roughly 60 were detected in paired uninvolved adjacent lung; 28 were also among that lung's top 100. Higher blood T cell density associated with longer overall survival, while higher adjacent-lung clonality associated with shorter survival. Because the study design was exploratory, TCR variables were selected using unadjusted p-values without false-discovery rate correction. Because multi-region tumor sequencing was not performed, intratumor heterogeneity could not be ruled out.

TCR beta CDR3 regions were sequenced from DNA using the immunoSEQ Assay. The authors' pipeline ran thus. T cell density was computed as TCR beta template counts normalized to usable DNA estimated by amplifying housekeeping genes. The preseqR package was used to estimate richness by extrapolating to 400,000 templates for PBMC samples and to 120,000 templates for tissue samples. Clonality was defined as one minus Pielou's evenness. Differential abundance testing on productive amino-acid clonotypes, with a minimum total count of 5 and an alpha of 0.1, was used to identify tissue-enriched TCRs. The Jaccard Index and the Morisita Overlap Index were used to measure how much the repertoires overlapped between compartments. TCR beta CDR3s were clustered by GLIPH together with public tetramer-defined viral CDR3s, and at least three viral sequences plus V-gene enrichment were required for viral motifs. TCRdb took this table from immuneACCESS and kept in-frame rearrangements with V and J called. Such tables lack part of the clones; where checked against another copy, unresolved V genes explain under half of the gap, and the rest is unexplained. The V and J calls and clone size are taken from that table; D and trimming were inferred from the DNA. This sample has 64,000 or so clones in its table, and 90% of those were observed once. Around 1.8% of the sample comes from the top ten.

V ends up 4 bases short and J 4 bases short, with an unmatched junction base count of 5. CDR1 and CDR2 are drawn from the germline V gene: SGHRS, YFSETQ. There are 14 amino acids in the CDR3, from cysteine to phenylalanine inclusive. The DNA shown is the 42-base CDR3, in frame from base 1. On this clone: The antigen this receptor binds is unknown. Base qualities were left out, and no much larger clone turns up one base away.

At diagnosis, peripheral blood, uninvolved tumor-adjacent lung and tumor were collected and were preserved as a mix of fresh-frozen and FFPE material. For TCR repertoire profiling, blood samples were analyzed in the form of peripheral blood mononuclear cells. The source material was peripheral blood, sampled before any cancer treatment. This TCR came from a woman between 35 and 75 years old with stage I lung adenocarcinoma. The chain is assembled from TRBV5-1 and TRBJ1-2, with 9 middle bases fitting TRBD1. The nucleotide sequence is TGCGCCAGCAGCATAGGACAGGGGTCCTATGGCTACACCTTC. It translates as CASSIGQGSYGYTF.